This is a list of T cell receptor beta chains from one sample in a study. MiXCR, run by TCRdb on the 5' RACE reads, gives a single entry per CDR3 protein. The data contain tens of thousands of distinct CDR3 sequences, roughly 28% of them singletons. Specimen: tumor-infiltrating Tregs sorted from the breast tumor. These receptors came from a female donor with breast cancer. Both conserved end residues are part of each CDR3. The D gene is left open where the match is weak. Size values are once, few and many counts, or a class for expanded clones, and some rows have none.

size,V,length,J,D,CDR3,DNA
once,TRBV7-9,12,TRBJ2-7,NA,CASGRGVREQYF,TGTGCCAGCGGCCGGGGCGTTCGCGAGCAGTACTTC
few,TRBV20-1,16,TRBJ2-3,NA,CSARPRGRKTTDTQYF,TGCAGTGCTAGGCCCAGGGGAAGGAAGACCACAGATACGCAGTATTTT
NA,TRBV5-5,15,TRBJ2-5,TRBD2,CASSLDFGGAETQYF,TGTGCCAGCAGCTTGGATTTCGGGGGGGCCGAGACCCAGTACTTC
medium-sized,TRBV3-1,13,TRBJ1-5,NA,CASSQDLDQPQHF,TGTGCCAGCAGCCAAGATTTGGATCAGCCCCAGCATTTT
NA,TRBV30,18,TRBJ1-2,TRBD1,CAWSDPPGGQGGNYGYTF,TGTGCCTGGAGCGATCCCCCGGGCGGACAGGGAGGAAACTATGGCTACACCTTC
NA,TRBV20-1,13,TRBJ1-5,TRBD1,CSAEDDRDQPQHF,TGCAGTGCTGAGGATGACAGGGATCAGCCCCAGCATTTT
NA,TRBV20-1,15,TRBJ1-6,NA,CSASIGGGYNSPLHF,TGCAGTGCTAGTATAGGTGGAGGGTATAATTCACCCCTCCACTTT
many,TRBV7-9,14,TRBJ2-7,NA,CASSGGTTRYEQYF,TGTGCCAGCAGCGGAGGGACAACCCGATACGAGCAGTACTTC
many,TRBV7-9,14,TRBJ1-1,TRBD1,CASSDYRGRTEAFF,TGTGCCAGCAGCGACTACAGGGGGCGGACTGAAGCTTTCTTT
NA,TRBV19,13,TRBJ2-1,NA,CASSIGMGNEQFF,TGTGCCAGTAGTATTGGGATGGGGAATGAGCAGTTCTTC
NA,TRBV9,18,TRBJ2-4,NA,CASSASGGRLVTKNIQYF,TGTGCCAGCAGCGCTTCTGGGGGGCGGTTAGTAACCAAAAACATTCAGTACTTC
few,TRBV20-1,14,TRBJ2-3,TRBD2,CSARLAGGTDTQYF,TGCAGTGCTAGGCTAGCGGGGGGCACAGATACGCAGTATTTT
few,TRBV20-1,13,TRBJ2-1,TRBD1,CSAKRQGGNEQFF,TGCAGTGCCAAAAGACAGGGGGGGAATGAGCAGTTCTTC
NA,TRBV6-2/TRBV6-3,15,TRBJ2-7,NA,CAGSPRGAAGYEQYF,TGTGCCGGCAGCCCCAGGGGCGCCGCGGGCTACGAGCAGTACTTC
many,TRBV6-2/TRBV6-3,13,TRBJ1-5,NA,CASSLRRGGTQHF,TGTGCCAGCAGTCTACGACGGGGCGGGACCCAGCATTTT
many,TRBV7-2,18,TRBJ2-6,TRBD1,CASSLVDRGRTGANVLTF,TGTGCCAGCAGCTTAGTAGACAGGGGAAGGACTGGGGCCAACGTCCTGACTTTC
few,TRBV5-6,14,TRBJ1-5,NA,CASSRNRAQGPQHF,TGTGCCAGCAGCCGAAACAGGGCCCAGGGGCCCCAGCATTTT
few,TRBV12-3/TRBV12-4,12,TRBJ1-1,NA,CASSPIDSEAFF,TGTGCCAGCAGTCCAATCGACAGTGAAGCTTTCTTT
many,TRBV4-2,18,TRBJ2-6,NA,CASSQVGTSNSGANVLTF,TGTGCCAGCAGCCAAGTCGGGACAAGTAACTCTGGGGCCAACGTCCTGACTTTC
NA,TRBV7-9,16,TRBJ2-5,TRBD1,CASSLTGAPHQETQYF,TGTGCCAGCAGCTTAACAGGGGCCCCCCACCAAGAGACCCAGTACTTC
few,TRBV3-1,12,TRBJ2-7,NA,CASSPMEGAQYF,TGTGCCAGCAGCCCTATGGAGGGAGCGCAGTACTTC
few,TRBV7-3,15,TRBJ2-3,TRBD1,CASSRQGAQTDTQYF,TGTGCCAGCAGCCGCCAGGGGGCGCAAACAGATACGCAGTATTTT
few,TRBV28,18,TRBJ1-4,NA,CASSSPTRKGATNEKLFF,TGTGCCAGCAGTTCCCCGACTCGGAAAGGGGCAACTAATGAAAAACTGTTTTTT
NA,TRBV6-1,15,TRBJ2-5,NA,CASSEDWGPQGTQYF,TGTGCCAGCAGTGAAGACTGGGGGCCTCAAGGGACCCAGTACTTC
many,TRBV5-1,14,TRBJ2-5,NA,CASSLEQASRTQYF,TGCGCCAGCAGCTTAGAACAGGCCTCCAGGACCCAGTACTTC
NA,TRBV20-1,15,TRBJ1-1,TRBD1,CSARDFDRGGTEAFF,TGCAGTGCTAGAGATTTCGACAGGGGGGGCACTGAAGCTTTCTTT
many,TRBV5-1,13,TRBJ2-3,NA,CASSLAFRDTQYF,TGCGCCAGCAGCTTGGCCTTTCGAGATACGCAGTATTTT
NA,TRBV7-2,14,TRBJ2-3,NA,CASSLVVGSDTQYF,TGTGCCAGCAGCTTAGTAGTGGGATCAGATACGCAGTATTTT
NA,TRBV4-2,16,TRBJ2-4,NA,CASSLGARDTQSIQYF,TGTGCCAGCAGCCTAGGGGCGCGGGACACCCAAAGCATTCAGTACTTC
NA,TRBV7-8,14,TRBJ2-3,NA,CASSLGWGSDEQYF,TGTGCCAGCAGCTTAGGATGGGGGAGTGATGAGCAGTATTTT
NA,TRBV5-1,14,TRBJ1-1,NA,CASSFSRADTEAFF,TGCGCCAGCAGCTTTTCTAGGGCGGACACTGAAGCTTTCTTT
few,TRBV5-1,16,TRBJ2-2,TRBD1,CASSEGQGASTGELFF,TGCGCCAGCAGCGAGGGACAGGGGGCGAGCACCGGGGAGCTGTTTTTT
NA,TRBV7-3,13,TRBJ1-2,NA,CASSLSQGNGYTF,TGTGCCAGCAGCTTAAGCCAGGGGAACGGCTACACCTTC
NA,TRBV20-1,17,TRBJ2-1,TRBD2,CSARHQGLAGGHNEQFF,TGCAGTGCTAGGCATCAAGGACTAGCGGGAGGACACAATGAGCAGTTCTTC
few,TRBV7-2,13,TRBJ1-2,NA,CASSATPNYGYTF,TGTGCCAGCAGCGCGACGCCCAACTATGGCTACACCTTC
NA,TRBV7-9,17,TRBJ1-2,TRBD1,CASSPGGQGAELYGYTF,TGTGCCAGCAGCCCGGGGGGACAGGGGGCCGAACTCTATGGCTACACCTTC
few,TRBV4-1,15,TRBJ1-5,TRBD1,CASSQGRTGNQPQHF,TGCGCCAGCAGCCAAGGAAGGACAGGGAATCAGCCCCAGCATTTT
NA,TRBV13,14,TRBJ1-1,NA,CASSFRAVGTEAFF,TGTGCCAGCAGCTTCAGGGCCGTAGGGACTGAAGCTTTCTTT